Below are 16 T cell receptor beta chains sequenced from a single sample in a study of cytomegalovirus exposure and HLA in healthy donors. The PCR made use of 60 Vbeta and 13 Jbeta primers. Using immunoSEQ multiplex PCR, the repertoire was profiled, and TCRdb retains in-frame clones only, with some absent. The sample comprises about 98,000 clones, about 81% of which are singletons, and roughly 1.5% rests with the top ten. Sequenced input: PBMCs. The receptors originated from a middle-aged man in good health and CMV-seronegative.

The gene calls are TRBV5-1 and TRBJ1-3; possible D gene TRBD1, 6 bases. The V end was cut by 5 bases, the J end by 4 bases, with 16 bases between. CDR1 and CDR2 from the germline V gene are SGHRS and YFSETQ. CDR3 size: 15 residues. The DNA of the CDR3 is TGCGCCAGCAGACGTGACGGGGGGCAAGGAAACACCATATATTTT. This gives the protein CASRRDGGQGNTIYF.

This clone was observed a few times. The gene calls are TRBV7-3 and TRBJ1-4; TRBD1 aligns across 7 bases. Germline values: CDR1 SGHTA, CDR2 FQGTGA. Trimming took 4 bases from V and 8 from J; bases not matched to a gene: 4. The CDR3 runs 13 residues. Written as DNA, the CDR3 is TGTGCCAGCAGCTCGGGACAGCAAGAAAAACTGTTTTTT. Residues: CASSSGQQEKLFF.

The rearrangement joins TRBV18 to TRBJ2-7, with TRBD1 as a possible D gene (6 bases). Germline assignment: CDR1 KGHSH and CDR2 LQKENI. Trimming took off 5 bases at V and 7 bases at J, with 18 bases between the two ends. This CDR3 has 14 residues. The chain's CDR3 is CASSRSDSLPEQYF. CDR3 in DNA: TGTGCCAGCTCAAGATCGGACAGTCTACCTGAGCAGTACTTC.

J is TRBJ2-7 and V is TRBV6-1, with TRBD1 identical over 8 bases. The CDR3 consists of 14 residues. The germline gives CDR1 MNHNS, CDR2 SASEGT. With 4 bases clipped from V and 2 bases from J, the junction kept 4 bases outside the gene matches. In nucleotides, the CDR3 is TGTGCCAGCAGTGGGGGGACAGGTCCCTACGAGCAGTACTTC. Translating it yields CASSGGTGPYEQYF.

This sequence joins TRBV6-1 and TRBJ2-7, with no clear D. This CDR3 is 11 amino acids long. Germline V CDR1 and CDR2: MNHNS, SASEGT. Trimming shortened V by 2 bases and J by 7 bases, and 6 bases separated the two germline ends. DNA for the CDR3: TGTGCCAGCAGTGAAAGAGGAGAGCAGTACTTC. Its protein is CASSERGEQYF.

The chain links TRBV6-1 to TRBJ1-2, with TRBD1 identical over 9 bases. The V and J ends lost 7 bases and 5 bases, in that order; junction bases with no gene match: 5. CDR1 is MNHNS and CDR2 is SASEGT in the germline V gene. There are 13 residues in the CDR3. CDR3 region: CASTLGQGYGYTF. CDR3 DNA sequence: TGTGCCAGCACTCTTGGACAGGGGTATGGCTACACCTTC.

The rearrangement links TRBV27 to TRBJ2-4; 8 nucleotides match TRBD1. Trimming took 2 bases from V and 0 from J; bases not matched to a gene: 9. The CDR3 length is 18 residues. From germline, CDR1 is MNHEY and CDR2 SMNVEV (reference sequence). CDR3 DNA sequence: TGTGCCAGCAGTTTAACCTCCGGGACAGGTCTAGCCAAAAACATTCAGTACTTC. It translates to CASSLTSGTGLAKNIQYF.

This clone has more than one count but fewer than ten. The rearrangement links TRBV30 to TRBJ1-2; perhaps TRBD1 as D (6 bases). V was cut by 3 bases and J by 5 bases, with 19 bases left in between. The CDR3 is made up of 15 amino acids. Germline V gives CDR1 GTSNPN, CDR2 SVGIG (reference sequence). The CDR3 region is CAWRATGWGVYGYTF. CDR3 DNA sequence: TGTGCCTGGAGGGCGACAGGATGGGGCGTGTATGGCTACACCTTC.

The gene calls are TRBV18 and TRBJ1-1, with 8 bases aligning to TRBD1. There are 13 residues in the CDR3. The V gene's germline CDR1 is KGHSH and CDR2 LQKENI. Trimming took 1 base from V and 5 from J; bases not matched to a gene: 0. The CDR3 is CASSPRQGTEAFF. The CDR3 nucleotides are TGTGCCAGCTCACCACGACAGGGGACTGAAGCTTTCTTT.

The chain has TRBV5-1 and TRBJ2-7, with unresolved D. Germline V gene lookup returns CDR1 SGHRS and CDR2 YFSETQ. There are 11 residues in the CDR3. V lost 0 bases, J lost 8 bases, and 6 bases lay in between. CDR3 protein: CASSLDHKQYF. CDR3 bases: TGCGCCAGCAGCTTGGATCACAAGCAGTACTTC.

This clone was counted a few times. CDR3 in amino acids: CASSQDQANTGELFF. The DNA of the CDR3 is TGCGCCAGCAGCCAAGATCAGGCGAACACCGGGGAGCTGTTTTTT. V is TRBV4-1 and J is TRBJ2-2, with D uncertain. Germline values: CDR1 MGHRA, CDR2 YSYEKL. V lost 0 bases, J lost 0 bases, and 5 bases lay in between. This CDR3 has 15 residues.

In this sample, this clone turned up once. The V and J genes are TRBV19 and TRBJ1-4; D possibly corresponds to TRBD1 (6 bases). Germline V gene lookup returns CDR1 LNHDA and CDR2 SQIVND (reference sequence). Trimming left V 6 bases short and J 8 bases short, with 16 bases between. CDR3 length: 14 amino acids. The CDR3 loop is CASSKQGFDEKLFF. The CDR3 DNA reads TGTGCCAGTAGCAAACAGGGATTTGACGAAAAACTGTTTTTT.

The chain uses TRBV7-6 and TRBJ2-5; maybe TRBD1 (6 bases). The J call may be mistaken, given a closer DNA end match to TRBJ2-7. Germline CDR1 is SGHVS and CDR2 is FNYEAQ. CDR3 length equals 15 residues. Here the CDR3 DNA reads TGTGCCAGCAGCTTAGTCCGGACAGTATTCTACGAGCAGTACTTC. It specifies CASSLVRTVFYEQYF.

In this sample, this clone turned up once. This CDR3 is CASSLGGRTEAFF. In nucleotides, the CDR3 is TGTGCCAGTAGTTTGGGCGGGCGAACTGAAGCTTTCTTT. V is TRBV19 and J is TRBJ1-1; D uncertain. Trimming left V 5 bases short and J 5 bases short, with 12 bases between. CDR3 length equals 13 residues. The germline CDR1 and CDR2 sequences are LNHDA and SQIVND (reference sequence).

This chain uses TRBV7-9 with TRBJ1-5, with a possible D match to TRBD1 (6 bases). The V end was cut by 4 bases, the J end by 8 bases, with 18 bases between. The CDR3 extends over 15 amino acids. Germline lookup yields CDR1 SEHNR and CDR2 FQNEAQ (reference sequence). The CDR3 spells CASSSGQLRWEPQHF. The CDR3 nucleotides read TGTGCCAGCAGCTCAGGACAGTTAAGGTGGGAGCCCCAGCATTTT.

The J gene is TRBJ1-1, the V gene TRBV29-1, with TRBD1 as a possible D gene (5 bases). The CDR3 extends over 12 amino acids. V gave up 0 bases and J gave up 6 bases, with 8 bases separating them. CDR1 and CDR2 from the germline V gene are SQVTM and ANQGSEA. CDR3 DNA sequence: TGCAGCGTTGAAGAATGGGGGGCTGAAGCTTTCTTT. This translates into CSVEEWGAEAFF.